This TCR beta chain was identified in a study of T cells in Graves' hyperthyroidism and ophthalmopathy. In the case of this clonotype: Antigen: not known.

Hyperthyroidism of Graves' type that showed no ophthalmopathy progression within 18 months was stable. The hyperthyroidism was newly diagnosed and had lasted under 2 months; the patients were aged 18 to 65. The study's findings and limits: Most expanded thyroid clonotypes above 0.001 recurred in blood.

TCR beta CDR3 sequences were amplified from RNA transcripts. The TCR CDR3 was amplified in a first-round RT-PCR using the HTBI primer set. TCRdb used MiXCR to reprocess the multiplex PCR reads, holding one entry per CDR3 protein. Here the sample spans around 300,000 distinct CDR3 sequences, roughly 14% being singletons. This TCR derives from a woman aged 30 to 39 with Graves' hyperthyroidism. Sequenced: blood.

Written as DNA, the CDR3 is TGTGCCAGCAGCCTCCGGACTAGTCGAGATACGCAGTATTTT. Translation gives CASSLRTSRDTQYF. The genes are TRBV9 and TRBJ2-3; 7 nucleotides match TRBD2. J was trimmed by 5 bases and V by 4 bases; bases with no gene match: 7. Germline assignment: CDR1 SGDLS and CDR2 YYNGEE. The CDR3 spans 14 residues.